This T cell receptor (beta chain) derives from a study of molecular identifiers for immune sequencing clone quantification. The authors sorted naive CD8 T cells as CD8+CD4-CCR7+CD45RA+. One entry per CDR3 protein results from TCRdb running MiXCR on the PCR reads. The sample records 490,000 or so distinct CDR3 sequences, roughly 23% being singletons. This clonotype was seen at least ten times. Its antigen is undetermined. With 2 bases removed from V and 0 bases from J, the gap between germline ends came to 13 bases. Germline lookup yields CDR1 SNHLY and CDR2 FYNNEI. The CDR3 covers 16 residues. The study, taken as a whole, reports: Spiked Jurkat TCR RNA equivalent to one cell was reportedly detectable in around 980,000 naive cells. Clone sizes could be underestimated for highly expanded clones when identical TCR molecules share a barcode.

The V and J genes are TRBV2 and TRBJ1-1; no reliable D call. The sample comprised naive CD8+ T cells from blood, with Jurkat cell RNA spiked in. Sample subset: FACS-sorted CD8+CD4-CCR7+CD45RA+ naive T cells. The TCR originated in a human donor in good health. Some libraries in this study had Jurkat cell RNA spiked in. CDR3 in DNA: TGTGCCAGCAGTGAAAGTAGGGCAGCGATGAACACTGAAGCTTTCTTT. Its translation: CASSESRAAMNTEAFF.